This T cell receptor beta chain stems from a study of sequential checkpoint blockade in melanoma. Turning to the study itself: Patients were randomized 1:1 to nivolumab-then-ipilimumab or ipilimumab-then-nivolumab first-line. Both treatment sequences were followed by maintenance nivolumab.

Data came from immunoSEQ multiplex PCR; TCRdb stores just in-frame clones and leaves some out. This repertoire shows about 11,000 clones, around 69% found once; its top ten account for over 25%. CDR3 length: 15 residues. The germline gives CDR1 MDHEN, CDR2 SYDVKM. With 3 bases clipped from V and 6 bases from J, the junction kept 11 bases outside the gene matches. Treatment indicated: randomized to nivolumab then ipilimumab (arm A) or the reverse (arm B). Patients had received no earlier DNA-damaging chemotherapy. PBMC sorting kept live CD3+CD8+ cells without CD19 or CD56. This receptor was obtained from a human donor with melanoma. Sequenced material: CD8+ T cells sorted from blood (inferred from file names), taken from a patient given nivolumab and ipilimumab in sequence. The V gene is TRBV28, the J gene TRBJ2-7; 7 nucleotides agree with TRBD2. Here the CDR3 reads CASSFIPDTGGEQYF. DNA for the CDR3: TGTGCCAGCAGTTTTATCCCCGACACGGGAGGCGAGCAGTACTTC. Looking up the rest from reference TRBV28 and TRBJ2-7 gives the full variable domain: DVKVTQSSRYLVKRTGEKVFLECVQDMDHENMFWYRQDPGLGLRLIYFSYDVKMKEKGDIPEGYSVSREKKERFSLILESASTNQTSMYLCASSFIPDTGGEQYFGPGTRLTVT.